Here is one T cell receptor (beta chain) with its context. The antigen remains undetermined. The data are from a study of T cell responses to AZD1222 COVID-19 vaccine. Measured with immunoSEQ multiplex PCR; TCRdb has only the in-frame clones, and not every one. This table has 150,000 to 190,000 clones, roughly 90% appearing once. Study-wide results and caveats: Across the whole spike, CD4 TCRs peaked at regions 160-218 and 743-854. Compared with day 0, the breadth and depth of the Spike-specific TCR repertoire rose significantly after two doses of AZD1222.

This clonotype was obtained from an adult who received the AZD1222 COVID-19 vaccine. The specimen was peripheral blood, collected 28 days after the second AZD1222 dose.

This CDR3 is CASSPLGQGRRNEQFF. The CDR3 bases are TGTGCCAGCAGCCCCTTAGGACAGGGGAGAAGAAATGAGCAGTTCTTC. The gene calls are TRBV11-2 and TRBJ2-1, with 9 nucleotides matching TRBD1. The J segment lost 7 bases and the V segment lost 5 bases, leaving 12 bases of the junction unmatched. This CDR3 contains 16 residues. Per the germline V gene, CDR1 is SGHAT and CDR2 is FQNNGV.